The T cell receptor (beta chain) under discussion was sequenced for a study of post-analysis software for immune sequencing data (dated by TCRdb to between 2014 and 2017). Context from the whole study: The recorded disease courses included relapsing-remitting, secondary progressive and progressive-relapsing multiple sclerosis, and some patients had no subtype annotation. The patient repertoires were compared against roughly 12 previously published healthy control repertoires obtained from donors aged roughly 6 to 28 years. A subset of samples was prepared in parallel using single-end sample barcoding, then pooled and co-amplified after Illumina adapter ligation.

The library was built by means of PCR. These reads were obtained on an Illumina HiSeq 2500. Unique molecular identifiers were incorporated into TCR beta cDNA libraries to reduce PCR and sequencing biases. About 500,000 cDNA molecules were obtained for every 1 to 10 million input T cells, so each molecule roughly corresponded to one T cell. The same protocol used for the earlier healthy control dataset was applied to prepare and sequence the patient libraries. Samples belonging to the same batch were prepared together, multiplexed and sequenced on a shared HiSeq lane. The published analysis was carried out like this. Raw barcoded reads were processed with MIGEC, and single-read molecular identifier groups were discarded before consensus assembly and CDR3 extraction. Clonotype tables were post-analysed with VDJtools, normalizing diversity by down-sampling all datasets to the smallest sample size. To correct batch-related cross-sample contamination, repertoire overlap clustering matched CDR3 amino acid sequences but not nucleotide sequences. The public reads were reanalyzed by TCRdb: fastp trimming at Q25, MiXCR alignment, in-frame beta chains only. Every CDR3 protein is listed once, alongside the most common genes and DNA of its rows. TCRdb's processing, not the authors', yielded these V and J calls. This sample holds roughly 570,000 distinct CDR3 sequences; approximately 31% were observed only once. 4.5% to 7.5% of the sample is held by the ten biggest clonotypes.

The germline V end is reduced by 5 bases and the J end by 9 bases; junction bases left unmatched: 4. The CDR3 starts with the cysteine, ends with the phenylalanine, and has 14 residues. The CDR3 DNA has 42 bases and is translated from base 1. Sequences ENHRY (CDR1) and SYGVKD (CDR2) are obtained from the germline V gene. TCR beta repertoires were profiled from peripheral blood of under 15 young patients with multiple sclerosis to demonstrate the VDJtools post-analysis software. The patients with multiple sclerosis were children and adolescents between roughly 6 and 15 years of age. Results and caveats for the whole study, not just this receptor: Compared with controls, multiple sclerosis patients had significantly lower normalized Chao1 diversity, a finding suggesting substantial peripheral T-cell clonal expansion. The control group was slightly older than the multiple sclerosis patient group. Direct clustering with F measure showed strong co-clustering of samples prepared in the same batch, prompting a batch-effect correction. Patients showed significantly higher frequencies than controls for five TRBV segments, among them TRBV5-6, TRBV5-1 and TRBV20-1.

Comment on this clonotype: Its antigen specificity is not known. Base qualities are not provided; no much larger clone lies one nucleotide away.

This TCR was sampled from a girl aged 2-17 years with multiple sclerosis. This receptor chain uses TRBV10-3 and TRBJ1-6; a stretch of 10 junction bases matches TRBD1. Sample: blood. The sequenced DNA is TGTGCCATCAGTAGGACAGGGGGATTTTCACCCCTCCACTTT. It translates as CAISRTGGFSPLHF.